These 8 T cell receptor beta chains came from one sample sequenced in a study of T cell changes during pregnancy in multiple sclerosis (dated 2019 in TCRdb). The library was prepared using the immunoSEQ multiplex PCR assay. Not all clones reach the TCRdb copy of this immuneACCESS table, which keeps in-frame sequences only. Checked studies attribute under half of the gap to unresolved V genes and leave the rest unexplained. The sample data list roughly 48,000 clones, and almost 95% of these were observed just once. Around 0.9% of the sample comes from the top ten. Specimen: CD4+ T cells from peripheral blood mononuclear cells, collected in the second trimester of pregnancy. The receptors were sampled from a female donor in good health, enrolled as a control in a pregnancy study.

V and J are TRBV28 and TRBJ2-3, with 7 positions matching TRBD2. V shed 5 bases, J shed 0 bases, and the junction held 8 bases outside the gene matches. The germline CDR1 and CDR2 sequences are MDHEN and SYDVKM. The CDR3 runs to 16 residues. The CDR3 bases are TGTGCCAGCAGTCCCCCCGGGGGAGGGAGCACAGATACGCAGTATTTT. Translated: CASSPPGGGSTDTQYF.

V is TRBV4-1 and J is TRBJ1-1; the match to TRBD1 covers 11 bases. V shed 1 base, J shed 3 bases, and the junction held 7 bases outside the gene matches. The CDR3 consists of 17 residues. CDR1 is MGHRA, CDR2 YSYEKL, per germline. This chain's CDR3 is CASSQGRTGGWDTEAFF. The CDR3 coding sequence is TGCGCCAGCAGCCAAGGGAGGACAGGGGGCTGGGACACTGAAGCTTTCTTT.

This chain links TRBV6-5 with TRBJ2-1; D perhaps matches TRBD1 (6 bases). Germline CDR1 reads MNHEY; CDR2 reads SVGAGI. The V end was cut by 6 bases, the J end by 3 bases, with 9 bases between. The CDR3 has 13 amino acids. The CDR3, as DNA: TGTGCCAGCAGACCAGGGGTCTACAATGAGCAGTTCTTC. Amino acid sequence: CASRPGVYNEQFF.

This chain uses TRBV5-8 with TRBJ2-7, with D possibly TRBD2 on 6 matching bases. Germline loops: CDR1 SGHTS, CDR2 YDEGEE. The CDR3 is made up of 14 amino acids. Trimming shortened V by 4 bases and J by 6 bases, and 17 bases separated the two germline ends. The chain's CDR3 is CASSPVAGLREQYF. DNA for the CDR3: TGTGCCAGCAGCCCCGTCGCGGGGCTTCGCGAGCAGTACTTC.

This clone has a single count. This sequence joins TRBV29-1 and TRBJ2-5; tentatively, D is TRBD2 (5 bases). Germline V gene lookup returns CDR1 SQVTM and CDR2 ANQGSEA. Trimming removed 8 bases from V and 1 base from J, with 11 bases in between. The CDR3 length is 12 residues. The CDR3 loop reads CSSGGGQETQYF. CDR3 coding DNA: TGCAGCTCAGGCGGAGGCCAAGAGACCCAGTACTTC. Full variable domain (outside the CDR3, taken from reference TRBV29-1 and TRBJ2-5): SAVISQKPSRDICQRGTSLTIQCQVDSQVTMMFWYRQQPGQSLTLIATANQGSEATYESGFVIDKFPISRPNLTFSTLTVSNMSPEDSSIYLCSSGGGQETQYFGPGTRLLVL.

The chain's CDR3 is CASQRQVLDAYEQYF. The CDR3, as DNA: TGTGCCAGCCAAAGACAGGTTTTGGACGCCTACGAGCAGTACTTC. This chain connects TRBV6-1 to TRBJ2-7, with a tentative D call TRBD1 (6 bases). Trimming stripped 8 bases from V and 2 bases from J, with 19 bases between. The CDR3 is 15 residues long. Looked up from germline, CDR1 is MNHNS and CDR2 is SASEGT.

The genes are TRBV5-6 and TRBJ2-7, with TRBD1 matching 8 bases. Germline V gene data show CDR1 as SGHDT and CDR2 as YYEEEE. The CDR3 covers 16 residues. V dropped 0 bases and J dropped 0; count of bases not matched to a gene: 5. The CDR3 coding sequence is TGTGCCAGCAGCTTGGGACGGGACAGGCTCTCCTACGAGCAGTACTTC. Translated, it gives CASSLGRDRLSYEQYF. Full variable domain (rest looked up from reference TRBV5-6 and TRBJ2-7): DAGVTQSPTHLIKTRGQQVTLRCSPKSGHDTVSWYQQALGQGPQFIFQYYEEEERQRGNFPDRFSGHQFPNYSSELNVNALLLGDSALYLCASSLGRDRLSYEQYFGPGTRLTVT.

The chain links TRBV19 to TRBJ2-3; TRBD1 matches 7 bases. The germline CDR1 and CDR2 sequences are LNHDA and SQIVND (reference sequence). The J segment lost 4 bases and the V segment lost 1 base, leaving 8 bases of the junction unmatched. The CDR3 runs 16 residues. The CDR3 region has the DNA TGTGCCAGTAGTATAGCCCAACAGGGGTGGGCAGATACGCAGTATTTT. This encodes CASSIAQQGWADTQYF.